This TCR beta chain was retrieved from a study of T cells after yellow fever vaccination (dated by TCRdb to about 2019). In the study overall: The SMART-Seq v4 Ultra Low Input RNA kit was used to prepare libraries from fractions with low cell numbers. To follow T-cell clones before and after both primary and booster YFV17D yellow fever vaccination, bulk TCR alpha and beta repertoires underwent longitudinal sequencing. Blood samples were taken at several timepoints before and after primary and secondary immunization, and bulk PBMC replicates and cell subsets were isolated. Two healthy male donors, one aged 18 to 30 and one aged 30 to 40 years, were included in the cohort.

The treatment or condition label here, explained by the study, means: live attenuated yellow fever vaccine strain. PBMCs were isolated from peripheral blood using a standard Ficoll-Paque protocol. CD4 and CD8 T-cell fractions were isolated with Dynabeads CD4 and CD8 positive selection kits. TriZol was used to extract RNA from bulk PBMCs, CD4 and CD8 fractions, and dextramer-positive and dextramer-negative fractions. This clonotype showed up just a few times. The specificity of this receptor is unknown. Base qualities were left out, and no much larger clone turns up one base away. According to the germline V gene, CDR1 reads MNHEY and CDR2 reads SVGEGT. V is pruned by 6 bases and J by 4 bases, leaving 11 bases of the junction without a gene match. The cysteine opens and the phenylalanine closes a CDR3 of 16 amino acids. Only the CDR3 portion is preserved as DNA: 48 bases, with reading frame beginning at the first base.

This sample was sequenced with an Illumina NovaSeq 6000. Synthesis of TCR cDNA relied on 5'RACE template switching, a step that introduced a universal primer site along with unique molecular identifiers. Priming for cDNA synthesis came from both the TCR alpha and TCR beta constant segments. Library amplification used two PCR steps, and the second PCR step added sample barcodes and sequencing adapters. Sequencing of libraries was done on Illumina HiSeq 2500 (2x100 bp) or NovaSeq (2x150 bp). Per the authors' processing: MIGEC was used to demultiplex reads and collapse the reads into UMI consensus sequences, and MiXCR was used for V(D)J alignment. Vaccine-responding clonotypes were defined with edgeR using replicate PBMC samples, requiring FDR below 0.01 and a log2 fold change above 5 up to day 15. Bulk clonotypes were assigned CD4 or CD8 identity according to which sequenced CD4 or CD8 repertoire held them at higher abundance. The public reads were run again by TCRdb, first through fastp at Q25 and then through MiXCR, and only productive beta chains were kept. Every distinct CDR3 protein forms one entry, paired with its most common genes and DNA. The V and J calls, along with clone size, are taken from TCRdb and not from the paper's own processing. For this sample the table gives 150,000 to 200,000 distinct CDR3 sequences, of which 11% were detected only once. 35% to 40% of the sample goes to the ten largest clones.

Results the study describes overall, beyond this receptor: A small fraction of clonotypes showed up in both the CD4 and CD8 compartments, probably as a result of convergent recombination. Because only two donors were included in the study, the extent to which the findings can be generalized is limited. Most clones expanded after primary vaccination (96% of CD4 and roughly 90% of CD8) were re-detected after the booster, suggesting that broad memory maintenance occurred. Computational filtering was required because FACS-sorted repertoires could contain abundant contaminating clonotypes from the bulk population. Compared with the primary T-cell response, the secondary T-cell response was faster but weaker, reaching its peak on day 5 rather than on day 15.

In this chain, TRBV6-2 or TRBV6-3 is recombined with TRBJ2-3, with 9 middle bases fitting TRBD2. The source material was CD8+ T cells sorted from PBMCs, sampled 15 days after the yellow fever booster vaccination. The receptor was isolated from a man aged 18 to 29 who received the YFV17D yellow fever vaccine. The CDR3 sequence is CASSRTSGGLADTQYF. The DNA sequence reads TGTGCCAGCAGCCGGACGAGCGGGGGGTTGGCAGATACGCAGTATTTT.